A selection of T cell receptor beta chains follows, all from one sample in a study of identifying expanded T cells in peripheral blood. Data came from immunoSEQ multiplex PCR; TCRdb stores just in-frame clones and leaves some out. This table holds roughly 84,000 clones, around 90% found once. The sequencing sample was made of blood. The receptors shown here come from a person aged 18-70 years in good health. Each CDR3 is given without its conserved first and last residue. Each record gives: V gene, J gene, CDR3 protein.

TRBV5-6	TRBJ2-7	ASSGPYEQY
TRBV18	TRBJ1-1	ASSPGGGRVNTEAF
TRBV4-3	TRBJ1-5	ASSVPGTGALLEYSNQPQH
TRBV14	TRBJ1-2	ASSQGGRFYGYT
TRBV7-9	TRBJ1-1	ASSPPGPLNTEAF
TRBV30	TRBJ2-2	AWSSIPLTGGANTGELF
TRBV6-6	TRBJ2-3	ASSRPNTDTQY
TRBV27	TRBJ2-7	ASSPAVGPYEQY
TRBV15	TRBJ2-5	ATSPRVGAETQY
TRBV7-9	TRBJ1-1	ASSMGQNTEAF
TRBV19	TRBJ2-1	ASSGGAWYEQF
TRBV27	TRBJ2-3	ASSLSFPQGASGTDTQY
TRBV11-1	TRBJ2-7	ASSLGTGIPYEQY
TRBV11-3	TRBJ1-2	ASSLEGYGYT
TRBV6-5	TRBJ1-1	ATAQGASPTEAF
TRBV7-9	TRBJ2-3	ASRPKGLAADTQY
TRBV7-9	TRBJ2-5	ASSARVAVETQY
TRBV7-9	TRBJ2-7	ASSGPAGGYEQY